The 3 T cell receptor beta chains given below trace back to one sample, sequenced in a study of blood T cell repertoires in COVID-19. Assay: immunoSEQ multiplex PCR; the TCRdb copy retains only in-frame clones and omits some. The table shows about 39,000 clones, with about 82% occurring only once. Sequencing used peripheral blood. These receptors were taken from a man aged 55 to 70 in a cohort sampled during active COVID-19.

This clone was counted a single time. The rearrangement uses TRBV18 and TRBJ2-7, with 8 bases matching TRBD1. Unmatched junction bases numbered 10, after V lost 2 bases and J lost 4 bases. This CDR3 has 16 residues. CDR1 is KGHSH and CDR2 is LQKENI in the germline V gene. The CDR3 loop is CASSPATGGSYYEQYF. DNA for the CDR3: TGTGCCAGCTCACCAGCCACAGGGGGTAGTTATTACGAGCAGTACTTC.

The CDR3 sequence is CASRVREALGNEQFF. The CDR3, as DNA: TGTGCCAGCAGAGTACGGGAGGCACTGGGCAATGAGCAGTTCTTC. V is TRBV6-6 and J is TRBJ2-1; TRBD2 matches at 7 bases. From germline, CDR1 is MNHNY and CDR2 SVGAGI (reference sequence). The V segment lost 6 bases and the J segment 6 bases; nucleotides outside the gene matches: 11. The CDR3 has 15 residues.

The chain links TRBV27 to TRBJ2-4, with 9 bases identical to TRBD1. This CDR3 has 15 amino acids. J was trimmed by 3 bases and V by 5 bases; bases with no gene match: 5. Germline loops: CDR1 MNHEY, CDR2 SMNVEV (reference sequence). In DNA form, the CDR3 reads TGTGCCAGCAGTCTGGGACAGGGAGGCAAAAACATTCAGTACTTC. Its translation is CASSLGQGGKNIQYF.